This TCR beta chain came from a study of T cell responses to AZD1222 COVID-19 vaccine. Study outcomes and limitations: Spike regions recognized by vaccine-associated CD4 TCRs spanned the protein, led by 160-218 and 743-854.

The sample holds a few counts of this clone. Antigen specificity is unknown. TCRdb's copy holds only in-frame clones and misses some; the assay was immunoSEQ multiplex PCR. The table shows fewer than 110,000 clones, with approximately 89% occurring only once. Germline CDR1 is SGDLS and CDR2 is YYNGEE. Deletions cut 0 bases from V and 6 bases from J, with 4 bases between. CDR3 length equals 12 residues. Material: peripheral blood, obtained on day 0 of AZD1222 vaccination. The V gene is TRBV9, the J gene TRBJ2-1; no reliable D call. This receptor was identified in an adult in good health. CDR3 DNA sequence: TGTGCCAGCAGCGTAGAGGTCAATGAGCAGTTCTTC. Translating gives CASSVEVNEQFF.